Included here is one T cell receptor beta chain sequence, with context. Its antigen is as yet unknown. This entry is derived from a study of T cell responses to AZD1222 COVID-19 vaccine. Broader study findings: Nearly half of unique spike-specific TCRs reportedly avoided B.1.351 and B.1.1.7 mutated regions. Dominant at 160-218 and 743-854, vaccine-associated CD4 TCRs also spanned spike.

The data were produced by immunoSEQ multiplex PCR, yet TCRdb's version contains in-frame clones alone and is incomplete. The sample consists of approximately 120,000 clones, 90% to 95% of them appearing once. Germline lookup yields CDR1 SGHRS and CDR2 YFSETQ. Trimming cost V 5 bases and J 8 bases; bases outside gene matches: 9. The CDR3 runs 15 residues. This sample comprised peripheral blood, obtained on day 0 of AZD1222 vaccination. The chain has TRBV5-1 and TRBJ1-4; 10 bases agree with TRBD1. The receptor comes from an adult in good health. CDR3 in amino acids: CASSDAGTGEEKLFF. CDR3 sequence (DNA): TGCGCCAGCAGTGACGCCGGGACAGGGGAGGAAAAACTGTTTTTT.